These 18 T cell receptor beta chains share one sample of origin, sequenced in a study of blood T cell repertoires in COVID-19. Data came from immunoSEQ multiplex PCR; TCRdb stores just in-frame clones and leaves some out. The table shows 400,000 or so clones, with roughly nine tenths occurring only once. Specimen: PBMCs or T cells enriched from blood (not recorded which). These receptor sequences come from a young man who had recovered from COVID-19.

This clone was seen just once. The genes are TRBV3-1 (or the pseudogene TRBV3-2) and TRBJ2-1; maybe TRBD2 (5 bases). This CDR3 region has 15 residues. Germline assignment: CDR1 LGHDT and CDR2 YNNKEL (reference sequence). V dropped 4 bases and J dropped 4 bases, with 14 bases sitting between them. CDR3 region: CASSPIVGAYNEQFF. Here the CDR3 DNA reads TGTGCCAGCAGCCCTATAGTGGGAGCGTACAATGAGCAGTTCTTC.

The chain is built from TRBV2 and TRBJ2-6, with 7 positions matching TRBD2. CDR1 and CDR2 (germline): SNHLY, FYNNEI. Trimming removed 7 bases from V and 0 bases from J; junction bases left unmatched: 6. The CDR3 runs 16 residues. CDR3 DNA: TGTGCCAGCAAAAGCGGGGTTACCTCTGGGGCCAACGTCCTGACTTTC. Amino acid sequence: CASKSGVTSGANVLTF.

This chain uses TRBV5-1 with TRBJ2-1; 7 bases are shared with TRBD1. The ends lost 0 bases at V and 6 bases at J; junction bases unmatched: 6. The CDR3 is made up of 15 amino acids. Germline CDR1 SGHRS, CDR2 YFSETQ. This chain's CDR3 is CASSLGDSRFNEQFF. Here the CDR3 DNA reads TGCGCCAGCAGCTTGGGGGACAGTAGATTCAATGAGCAGTTCTTC.

This CDR3 is CASRPGNGYTF. The CDR3 DNA sequence: TGTGCCAGCAGGCCGGGGAATGGCTACACCTTC. The V and J genes are TRBV13 and TRBJ1-2; D not resolved. CDR1 is PRHDT and CDR2 is FYEKMQ in the germline V gene (reference sequence). This CDR3 has 11 residues. Trimming took 6 bases from V and 6 from J, leaving 8 bases between them.

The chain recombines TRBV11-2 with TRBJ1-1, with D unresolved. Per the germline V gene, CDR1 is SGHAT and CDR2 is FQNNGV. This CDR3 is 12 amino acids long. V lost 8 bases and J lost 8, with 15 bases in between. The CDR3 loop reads CASAHLAGEAFF. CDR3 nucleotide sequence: TGTGCCAGCGCCCACCTCGCGGGGGAAGCTTTCTTT.

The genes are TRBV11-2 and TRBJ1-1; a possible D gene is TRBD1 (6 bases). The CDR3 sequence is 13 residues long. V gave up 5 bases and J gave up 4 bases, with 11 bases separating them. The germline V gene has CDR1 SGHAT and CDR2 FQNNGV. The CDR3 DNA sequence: TGTGCCAGCAGCACAGGGCAGGGCACTGAAGCTTTCTTT. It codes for CASSTGQGTEAFF.

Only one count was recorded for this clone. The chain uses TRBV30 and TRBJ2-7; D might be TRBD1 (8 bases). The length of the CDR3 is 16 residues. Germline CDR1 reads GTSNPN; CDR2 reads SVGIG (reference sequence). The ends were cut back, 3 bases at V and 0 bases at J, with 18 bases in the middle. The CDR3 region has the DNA TGTGCCTGGAGGGGGAGGGAGGGACAGGCCTCCTACGAGCAGTACTTC. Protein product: CAWRGREGQASYEQYF. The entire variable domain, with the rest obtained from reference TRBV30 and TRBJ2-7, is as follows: SQTIHQWPATLVQPVGSPLSLECTVEGTSNPNLYWYRQAAGRGLQLLFYSVGIGQISSEVPQNLSASRPQDRQFILSSKKLLLSDSGFYLCAWRGREGQASYEQYFGPGTRLTVT.

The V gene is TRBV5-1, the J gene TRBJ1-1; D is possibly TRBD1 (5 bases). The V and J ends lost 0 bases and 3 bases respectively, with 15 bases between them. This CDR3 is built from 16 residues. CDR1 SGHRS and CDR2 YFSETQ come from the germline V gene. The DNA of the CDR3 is TGCGCCAGCAGCTTGGAGGTGGTGCGGGGGGACACTGAAGCTTTCTTT. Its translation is CASSLEVVRGDTEAFF.

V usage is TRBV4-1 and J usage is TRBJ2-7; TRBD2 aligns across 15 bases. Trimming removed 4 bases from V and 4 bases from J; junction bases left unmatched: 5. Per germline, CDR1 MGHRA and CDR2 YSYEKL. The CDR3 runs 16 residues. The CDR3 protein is CASSLAGTSGGYEQYF. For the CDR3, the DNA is TGCGCCAGCAGCCTAGCAGGGACTAGCGGGGGGTACGAGCAGTACTTC.

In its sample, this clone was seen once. This CDR3 is CASSYETGTGSRAFF. CDR3 in DNA: TGTGCCAGCAGCTACGAAACGGGGACAGGGAGCAGGGCTTTCTTT. The V and J genes are TRBV6-5 and TRBJ1-1; TRBD1 aligns across 9 bases. Germline trimming cut 6 bases from V and 11 bases from J; bases unmatched to any gene: 16. The CDR3 consists of 15 residues. CDR1 MNHEY and CDR2 SVGAGI come from the germline V gene.

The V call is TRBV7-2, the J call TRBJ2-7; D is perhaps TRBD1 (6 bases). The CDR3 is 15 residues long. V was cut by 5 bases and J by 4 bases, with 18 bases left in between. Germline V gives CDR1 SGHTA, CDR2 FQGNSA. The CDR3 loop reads CASSVIQGLSYEQYF. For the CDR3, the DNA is TGTGCCAGCAGCGTTATACAGGGTTTATCGTACGAGCAGTACTTC.

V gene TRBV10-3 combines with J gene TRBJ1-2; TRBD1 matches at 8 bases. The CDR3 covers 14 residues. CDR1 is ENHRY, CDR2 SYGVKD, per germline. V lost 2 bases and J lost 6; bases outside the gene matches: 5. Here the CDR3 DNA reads TGTGCCATCAGTGAGCCCGGACAGGGCGATGGCTACACCTTC. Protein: CAISEPGQGDGYTF.

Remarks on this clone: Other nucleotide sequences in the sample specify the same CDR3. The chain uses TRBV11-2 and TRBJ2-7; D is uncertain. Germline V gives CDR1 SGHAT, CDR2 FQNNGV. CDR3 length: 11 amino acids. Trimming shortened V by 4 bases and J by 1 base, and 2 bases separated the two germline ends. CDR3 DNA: TGTGCCAGCAGCTCTTCCTACGAGCAGTACTTC. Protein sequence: CASSSSYEQYF.

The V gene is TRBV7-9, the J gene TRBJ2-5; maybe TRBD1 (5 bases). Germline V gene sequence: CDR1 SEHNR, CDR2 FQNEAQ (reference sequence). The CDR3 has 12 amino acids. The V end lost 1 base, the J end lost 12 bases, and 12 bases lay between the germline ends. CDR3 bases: TGTGCCAGCAGCTTAGGACAGTCGGATGAGTACTTC. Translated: CASSLGQSDEYF.

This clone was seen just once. CDR3 DNA: TGTGCCAGCAGTACCTCCGGGACAGACAATTCACCCCTCCACTTT. This sequence encodes CASSTSGTDNSPLHF. The rearrangement links TRBV6-5 to TRBJ1-6; 7 bases fit TRBD1. V dropped 5 bases and J dropped 7; count of bases not matched to a gene: 8. Per the germline V gene, CDR1 is MNHEY and CDR2 is SVGAGI. The CDR3 is 15 amino acids.

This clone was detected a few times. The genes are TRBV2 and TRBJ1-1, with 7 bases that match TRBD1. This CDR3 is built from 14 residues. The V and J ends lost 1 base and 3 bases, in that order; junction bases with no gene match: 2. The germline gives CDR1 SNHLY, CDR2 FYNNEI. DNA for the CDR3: TGTGCCAGCAGTGAAGTTGGACAGGACACTGAAGCTTTCTTT. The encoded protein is CASSEVGQDTEAFF.

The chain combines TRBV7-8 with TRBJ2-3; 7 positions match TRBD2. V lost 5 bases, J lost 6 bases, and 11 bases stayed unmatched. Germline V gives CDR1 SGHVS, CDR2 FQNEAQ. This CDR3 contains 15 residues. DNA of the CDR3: TGTGCCAGCAGCCCGCCTAGCGGACCCTCGGATACGCAGTATTTT. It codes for CASSPPSGPSDTQYF.

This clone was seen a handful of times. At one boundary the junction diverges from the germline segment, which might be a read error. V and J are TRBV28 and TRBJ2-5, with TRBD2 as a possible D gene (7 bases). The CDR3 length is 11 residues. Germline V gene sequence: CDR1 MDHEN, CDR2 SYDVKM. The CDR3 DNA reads TGTGCCAGCAGGTCGGGGAGGGGGGATGACTTC. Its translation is CASRSGRGDDF.